This T cell receptor beta chain was sequenced during a study of T cell responses to AZD1222 COVID-19 vaccine. The wider study: Pooling covered second doses at about 4 or about 12 weeks.

The table came from immunoSEQ multiplex PCR; TCRdb's copy has only in-frame clones and leaves some out. Among 95,000 to 150,000 clones listed, 70% to 85% were seen once. Notes on this clone: Its cognate antigen is unknown.

Germline V CDR1 and CDR2: SGHNT, YYREEE (reference sequence). V was pared by 4 bases and J by 3 bases, with 7 bases of the junction left unmatched. The CDR3 totals 14 residues. Study conclusions and caveats: At study baseline, merely several AZD1222 recipients were seropositive. The CD4 TCRs associated with vaccination extended across spike and predominated at 160-218 and 743-854.

This sequence was found in an adult in good health. V usage is TRBV5-4 and J usage is TRBJ2-7; 7 nucleotides match TRBD1. The specimen comprised peripheral blood, sampled on day 0 of AZD1222 vaccination. CDR3 in amino acids: CASSTRQGGYEQYF. The DNA for the CDR3 is TGTGCCAGCAGCACGAGACAGGGTGGCTACGAGCAGTACTTC.